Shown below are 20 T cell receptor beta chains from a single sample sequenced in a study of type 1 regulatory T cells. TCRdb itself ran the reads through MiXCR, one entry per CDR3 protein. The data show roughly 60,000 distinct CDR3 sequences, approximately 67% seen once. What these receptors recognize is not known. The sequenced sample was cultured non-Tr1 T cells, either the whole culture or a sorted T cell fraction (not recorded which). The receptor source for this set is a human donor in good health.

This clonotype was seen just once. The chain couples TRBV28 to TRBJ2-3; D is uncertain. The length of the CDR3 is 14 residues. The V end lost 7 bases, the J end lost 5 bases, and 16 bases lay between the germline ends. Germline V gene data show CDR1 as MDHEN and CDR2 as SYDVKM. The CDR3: CASNPRRPKDTQYF. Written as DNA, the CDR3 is TGTGCCAGCAACCCCCGCCGGCCTAAAGATACGCAGTATTTT. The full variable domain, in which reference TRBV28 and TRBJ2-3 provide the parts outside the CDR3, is DVKVTQSSRYLVKRTGEKVFLECVQDMDHENMFWYRQDPGLGLRLIYFSYDVKMKEKGDIPEGYSVSREKKERFSLILESASTNQTSMYLCASNPRRPKDTQYFGPGTRLTVL.

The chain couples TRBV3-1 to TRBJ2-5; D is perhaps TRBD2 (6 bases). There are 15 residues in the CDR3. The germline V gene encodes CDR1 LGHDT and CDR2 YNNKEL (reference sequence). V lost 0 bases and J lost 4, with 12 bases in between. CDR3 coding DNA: TGTGCCAGCAGCCAAGATCGGGGGTTAGGAGAGACCCAGTACTTC. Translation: CASSQDRGLGETQYF.

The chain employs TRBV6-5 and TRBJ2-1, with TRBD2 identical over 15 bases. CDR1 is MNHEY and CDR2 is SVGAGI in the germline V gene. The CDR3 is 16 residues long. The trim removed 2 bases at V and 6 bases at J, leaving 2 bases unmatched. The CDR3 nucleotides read TGTGCCAGCAGTTACCGGACTAGCGGGAGGGCCAATGAGCAGTTCTTC. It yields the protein CASSYRTSGRANEQFF.

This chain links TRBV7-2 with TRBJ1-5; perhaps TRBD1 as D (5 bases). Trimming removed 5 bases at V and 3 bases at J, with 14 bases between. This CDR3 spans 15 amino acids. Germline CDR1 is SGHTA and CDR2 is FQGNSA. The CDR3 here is CASSTRTGVNQPQHF. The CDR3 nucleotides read TGTGCCAGCAGCACCCGAACAGGTGTCAATCAGCCCCAGCATTTT.

CDR3 coding DNA: TGTGCCAGCAGTGAAGGAGCGGGGAACTATGGCTACACCTTC. Its translation is CASSEGAGNYGYTF. V gene TRBV2 combines with J gene TRBJ1-2; D not resolved. Germline values: CDR1 SNHLY, CDR2 FYNNEI. V shed 1 base and J shed 2 bases, with 8 bases lying between them. CDR3 length equals 14 residues.

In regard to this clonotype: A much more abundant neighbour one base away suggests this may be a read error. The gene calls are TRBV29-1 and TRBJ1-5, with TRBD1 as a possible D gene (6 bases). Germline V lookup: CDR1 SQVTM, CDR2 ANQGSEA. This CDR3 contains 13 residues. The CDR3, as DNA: TGCGGCGTTGACCAGGGGCCCAATCAGCCCCAGCATTTT. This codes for CGVDQGPNQPQHF.

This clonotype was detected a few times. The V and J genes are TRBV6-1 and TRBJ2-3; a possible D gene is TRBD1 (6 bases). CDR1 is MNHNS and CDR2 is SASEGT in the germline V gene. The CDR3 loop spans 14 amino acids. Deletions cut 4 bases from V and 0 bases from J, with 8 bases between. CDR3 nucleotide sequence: TGTGCCAGCAGTGGAGGGGGAAGCACAGATACGCAGTATTTT. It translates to CASSGGGSTDTQYF.

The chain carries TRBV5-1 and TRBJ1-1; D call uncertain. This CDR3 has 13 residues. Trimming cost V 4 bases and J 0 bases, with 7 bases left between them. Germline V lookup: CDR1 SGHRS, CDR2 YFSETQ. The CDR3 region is CASSPFMNTEAFF. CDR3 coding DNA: TGCGCCAGCAGCCCGTTTATGAACACTGAAGCTTTCTTT.

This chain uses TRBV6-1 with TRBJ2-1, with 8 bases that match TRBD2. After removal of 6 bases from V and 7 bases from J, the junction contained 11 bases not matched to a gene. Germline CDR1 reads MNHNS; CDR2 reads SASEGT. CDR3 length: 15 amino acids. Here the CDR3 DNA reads TGTGCCAGCAGCGGATTAGCGGGACCGGGGAATGAGCAGTTCTTC. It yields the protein CASSGLAGPGNEQFF.

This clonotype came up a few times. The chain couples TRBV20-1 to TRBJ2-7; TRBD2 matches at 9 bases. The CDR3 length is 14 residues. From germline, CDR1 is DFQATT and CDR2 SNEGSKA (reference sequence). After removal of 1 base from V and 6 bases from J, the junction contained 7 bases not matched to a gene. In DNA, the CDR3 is TGCAGTGCTAGAGGCGAGGTAGCGGGAGTCGAGCAGTACTTC. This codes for CSARGEVAGVEQYF.

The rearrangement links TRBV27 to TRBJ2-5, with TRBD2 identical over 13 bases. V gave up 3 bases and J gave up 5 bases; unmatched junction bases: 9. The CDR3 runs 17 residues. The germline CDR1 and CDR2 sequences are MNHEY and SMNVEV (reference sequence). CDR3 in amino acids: CASSFRLAGGLIETQYF. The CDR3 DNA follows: TGTGCCAGCAGTTTCCGACTAGCGGGAGGCCTAATCGAGACCCAGTACTTC.

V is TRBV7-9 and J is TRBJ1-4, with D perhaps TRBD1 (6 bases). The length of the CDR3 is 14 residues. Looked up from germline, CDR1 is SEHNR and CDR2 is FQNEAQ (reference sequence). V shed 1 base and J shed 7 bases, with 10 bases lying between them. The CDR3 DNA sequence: TGTGCCAGCAGCTTAGGACAGGCGCCTGAAAAACTGTTTTTT. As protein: CASSLGQAPEKLFF. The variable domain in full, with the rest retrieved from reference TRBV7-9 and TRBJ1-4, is DTGVSQNPRHKITKRGQNVTFRCDPISEHNRLYWYRQTLGQGPEFLTYFQNEAQLEKSRLLSDRFSAERPKGSFSTLEIQRTEQGDSAMYLCASSLGQAPEKLFFGSGTQLSVL.

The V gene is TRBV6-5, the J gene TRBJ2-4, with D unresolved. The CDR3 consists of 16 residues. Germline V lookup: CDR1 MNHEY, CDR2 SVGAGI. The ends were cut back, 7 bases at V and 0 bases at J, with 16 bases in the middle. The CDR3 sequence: CASKLDGRVAKNIQYF. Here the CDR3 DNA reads TGTGCCAGCAAACTCGACGGTAGAGTAGCCAAAAACATTCAGTACTTC.

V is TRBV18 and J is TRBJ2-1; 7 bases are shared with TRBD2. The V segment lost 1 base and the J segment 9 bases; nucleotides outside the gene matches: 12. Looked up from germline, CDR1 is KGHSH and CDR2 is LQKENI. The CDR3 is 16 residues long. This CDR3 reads CASSPRRGGDSTEQFF. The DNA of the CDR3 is TGTGCCAGCTCACCACGGCGCGGGGGAGATTCAACTGAGCAGTTCTTC. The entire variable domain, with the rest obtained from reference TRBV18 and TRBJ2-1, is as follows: NAGVMQNPRHLVRRRGQEARLRCSPMKGHSHVYWYRQLPEEGLKFMVYLQKENIIDESGMPKERFSAEFPKEGPSILRIQQVVRGDSAAYFCASSPRRGGDSTEQFFGPGTRLTVL.

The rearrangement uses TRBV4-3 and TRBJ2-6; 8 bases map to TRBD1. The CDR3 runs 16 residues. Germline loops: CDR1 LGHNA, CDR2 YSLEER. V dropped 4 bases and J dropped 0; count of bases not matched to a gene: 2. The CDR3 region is CASSPTGGSGANVLTF. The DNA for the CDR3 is TGCGCCAGCAGCCCTACAGGGGGCTCTGGGGCCAACGTCCTGACTTTC.

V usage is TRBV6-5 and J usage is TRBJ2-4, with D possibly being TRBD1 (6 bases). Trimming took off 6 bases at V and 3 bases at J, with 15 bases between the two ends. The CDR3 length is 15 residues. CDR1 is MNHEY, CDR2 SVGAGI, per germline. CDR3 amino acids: CASSSQDRLKNIQYF. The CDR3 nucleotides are TGTGCCAGCAGCTCTCAAGACAGGCTCAAAAACATTCAGTACTTC.

The CDR3 DNA follows: TGTGCCAGCAATTTGCGGACTAGCGGCAGCACAGATACGCAGTATTTT. Protein product: CASNLRTSGSTDTQYF. This chain joins TRBV2 and TRBJ2-3; 10 bases agree with TRBD2. CDR3 length: 16 residues. Germline trimming cut 7 bases from V and 0 bases from J; bases unmatched to any gene: 7. The germline V gene has CDR1 SNHLY and CDR2 FYNNEI.

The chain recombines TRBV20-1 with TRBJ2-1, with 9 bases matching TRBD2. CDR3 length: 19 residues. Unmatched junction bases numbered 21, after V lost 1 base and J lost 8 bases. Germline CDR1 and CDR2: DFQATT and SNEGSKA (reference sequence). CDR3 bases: TGCAGTGCTAGAGTCGACACACGCGCGAGATTAGCGGGAGAGTATGAGCAGTTCTTC. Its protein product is CSARVDTRARLAGEYEQFF.

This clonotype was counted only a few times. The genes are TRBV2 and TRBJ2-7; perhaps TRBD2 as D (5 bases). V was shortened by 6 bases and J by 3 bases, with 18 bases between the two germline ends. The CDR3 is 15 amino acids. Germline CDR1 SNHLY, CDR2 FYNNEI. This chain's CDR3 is CASSPRFGEHYEQYF. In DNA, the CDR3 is TGTGCCAGCAGCCCACGTTTCGGGGAACACTACGAGCAGTACTTC.

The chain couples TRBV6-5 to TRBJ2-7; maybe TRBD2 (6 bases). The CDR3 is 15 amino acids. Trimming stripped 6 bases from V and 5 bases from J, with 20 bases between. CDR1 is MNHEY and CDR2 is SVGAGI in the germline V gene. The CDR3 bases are TGTGCCAGCAGGTCCGGGACTCTCTTTGGAGACGAGCAGTACTTC. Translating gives CASRSGTLFGDEQYF.